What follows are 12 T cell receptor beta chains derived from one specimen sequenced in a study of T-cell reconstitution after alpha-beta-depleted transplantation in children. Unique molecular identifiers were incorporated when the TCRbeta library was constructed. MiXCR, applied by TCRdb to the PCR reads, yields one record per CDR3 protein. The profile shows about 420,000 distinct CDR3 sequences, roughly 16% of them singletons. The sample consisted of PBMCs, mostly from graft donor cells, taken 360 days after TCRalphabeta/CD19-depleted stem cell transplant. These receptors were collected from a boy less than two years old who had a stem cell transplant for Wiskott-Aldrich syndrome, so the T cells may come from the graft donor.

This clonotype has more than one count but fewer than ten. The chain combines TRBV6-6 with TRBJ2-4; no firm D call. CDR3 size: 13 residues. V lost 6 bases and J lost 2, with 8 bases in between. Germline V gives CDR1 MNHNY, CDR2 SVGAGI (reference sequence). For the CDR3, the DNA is TGTGCCAGCAGCGGCGCCCCCAAAAACATTCAGTACTTC. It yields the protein CASSGAPKNIQYF.

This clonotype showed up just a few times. CDR3 protein: CASTAAWGNSYNEQFF. The CDR3 DNA reads as TGTGCCAGCACCGCTGCGTGGGGGAATTCCTACAATGAGCAGTTCTTC. The chain is built from TRBV25-1 and TRBJ2-1, with D tentatively TRBD1 or TRBD2 (5 bases each). Germline-derived CDR1 and CDR2 are MGHDK and SYGVNS. The CDR3 runs to 16 residues. Trimming pared 7 bases from V and 1 base from J, leaving 17 bases between.

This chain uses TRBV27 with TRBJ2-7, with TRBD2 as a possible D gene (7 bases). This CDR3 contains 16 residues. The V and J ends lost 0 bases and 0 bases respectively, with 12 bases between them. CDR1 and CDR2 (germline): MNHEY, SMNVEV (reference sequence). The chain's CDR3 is CASSLSGGTSSYEQYF. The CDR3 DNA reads TGTGCCAGCAGTTTATCGGGGGGGACATCCTCCTACGAGCAGTACTTC.

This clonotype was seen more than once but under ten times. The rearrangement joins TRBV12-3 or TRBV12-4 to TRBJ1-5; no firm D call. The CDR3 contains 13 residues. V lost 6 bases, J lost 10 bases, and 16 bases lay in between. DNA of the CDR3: TGTGCCAGCAGCTTTTACCTGTGGGAACCCCAGCATTTT. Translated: CASSFYLWEPQHF.

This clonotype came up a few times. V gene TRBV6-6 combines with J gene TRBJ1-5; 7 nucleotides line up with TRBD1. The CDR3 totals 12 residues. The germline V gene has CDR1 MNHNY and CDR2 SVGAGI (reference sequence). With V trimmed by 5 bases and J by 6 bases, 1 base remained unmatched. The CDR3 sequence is CASSQGVQPQHF. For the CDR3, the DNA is TGTGCCAGCAGTCAGGGGGTTCAGCCCCAGCATTTT.

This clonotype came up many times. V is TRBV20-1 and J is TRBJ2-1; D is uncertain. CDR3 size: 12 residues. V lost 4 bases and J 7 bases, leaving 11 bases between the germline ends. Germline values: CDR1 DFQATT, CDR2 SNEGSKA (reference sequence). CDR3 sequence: CSAILLGNEQFF. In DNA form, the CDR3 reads TGCAGTGCTATCCTCCTGGGGAATGAGCAGTTCTTC.

CDR3 region: CSVEGNEQFF. DNA of the CDR3: TGCAGCGTTGAGGGTAATGAGCAGTTCTTC. This sequence joins TRBV29-1 and TRBJ2-1; D not resolved. V lost 3 bases and J lost 7, with 4 bases in between. The CDR3 runs to 10 residues. Germline-derived CDR1 and CDR2 are SQVTM and ANQGSEA.

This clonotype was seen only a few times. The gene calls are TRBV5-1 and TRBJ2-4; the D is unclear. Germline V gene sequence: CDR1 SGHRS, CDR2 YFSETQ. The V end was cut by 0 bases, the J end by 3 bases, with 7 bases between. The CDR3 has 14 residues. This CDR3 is CASSLGIDKNIQYF. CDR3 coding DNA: TGCGCCAGCAGCTTGGGAATTGACAAAAACATTCAGTACTTC.

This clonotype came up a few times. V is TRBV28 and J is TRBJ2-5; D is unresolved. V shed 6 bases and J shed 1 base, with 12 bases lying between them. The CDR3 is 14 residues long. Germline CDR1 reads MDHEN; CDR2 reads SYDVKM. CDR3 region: CASSKREVQETQYF. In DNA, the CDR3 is TGTGCCAGCAGCAAGAGAGAGGTCCAAGAGACCCAGTACTTC.

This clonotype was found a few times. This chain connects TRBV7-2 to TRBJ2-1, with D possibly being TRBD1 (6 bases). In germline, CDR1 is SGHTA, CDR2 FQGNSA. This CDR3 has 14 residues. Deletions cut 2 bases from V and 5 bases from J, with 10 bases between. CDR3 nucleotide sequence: TGTGCCAGCAGCTTAAAAGGGGGTCACAATGAGCAGTTCTTC. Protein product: CASSLKGGHNEQFF.

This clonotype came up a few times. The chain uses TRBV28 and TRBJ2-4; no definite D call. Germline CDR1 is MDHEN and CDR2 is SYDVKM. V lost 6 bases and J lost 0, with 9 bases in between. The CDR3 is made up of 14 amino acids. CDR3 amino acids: CASSFTVAKNIQYF. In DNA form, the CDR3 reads TGTGCCAGCAGCTTTACAGTAGCCAAAAACATTCAGTACTTC.

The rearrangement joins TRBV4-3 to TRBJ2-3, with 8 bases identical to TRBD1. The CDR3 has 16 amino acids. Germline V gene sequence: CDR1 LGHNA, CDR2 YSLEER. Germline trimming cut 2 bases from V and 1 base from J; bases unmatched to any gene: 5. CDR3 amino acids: CASSQQGARGTDTQYF. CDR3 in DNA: TGCGCCAGCAGCCAACAGGGGGCGAGGGGCACAGATACGCAGTATTTT.